The T cell receptor (beta chain) under discussion was sequenced for a study of Graves' ophthalmopathy and Graves' hyperthyroidism. The overall study: At the time of initial diagnosis and before any treatment, peripheral blood was collected.

Other autoimmune diseases, uncontrolled infections, pregnancy or lactation led to the exclusion of patients. As diagnostic evidence, clinical symptoms, serum thyroxine, TRAb, thyroid ultrasound and orbital computed tomography were relied upon. Beta-chain TCR CDR3 regions were amplified from RNA transcripts. Second-round multiplex PCR followed a first-round RT-PCR using HTBI primers. TCRdb processed the multiplex PCR reads anew with MiXCR; each CDR3 protein has one entry. The repertoire holds over 650,000 distinct CDR3 sequences, with 35% to 50% as singletons. This CDR3 has 18 amino acids. Germline V gene sequence: CDR1 MGHDK, CDR2 SYGVNS. V was pared by 6 bases and J by 0 bases, with 18 bases between.

The sample was peripheral blood. The chain uses TRBV25-1 and TRBJ2-6; D possibly corresponds to TRBD2 (6 bases). The sequence was obtained from an adult man with Graves' ophthalmopathy. The CDR3 coding sequence is TGTGCCAGCAGCGTTGAGGAGGGTGCCCGCTCTGGGGCCAACGTCCTGACTTTC. Protein sequence: CASSVEEGARSGANVLTF.